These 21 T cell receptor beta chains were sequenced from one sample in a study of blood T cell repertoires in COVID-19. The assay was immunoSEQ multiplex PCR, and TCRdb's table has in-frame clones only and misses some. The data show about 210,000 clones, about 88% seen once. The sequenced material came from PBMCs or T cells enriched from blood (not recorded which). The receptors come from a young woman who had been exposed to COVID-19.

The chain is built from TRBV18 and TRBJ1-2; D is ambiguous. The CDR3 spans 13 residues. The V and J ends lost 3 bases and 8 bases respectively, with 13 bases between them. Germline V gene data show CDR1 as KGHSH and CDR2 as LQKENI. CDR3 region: CASSPGVGGGYTF. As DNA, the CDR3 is TGTGCCAGCTCACCTGGAGTCGGCGGGGGCTACACCTTC.

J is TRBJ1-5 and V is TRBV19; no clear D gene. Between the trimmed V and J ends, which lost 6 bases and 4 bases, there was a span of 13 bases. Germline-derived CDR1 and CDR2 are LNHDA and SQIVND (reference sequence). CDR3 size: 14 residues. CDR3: CASRAEGGNQPQHF. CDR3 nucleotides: TGTGCCAGTAGGGCTGAGGGCGGTAATCAGCCCCAGCATTTT.

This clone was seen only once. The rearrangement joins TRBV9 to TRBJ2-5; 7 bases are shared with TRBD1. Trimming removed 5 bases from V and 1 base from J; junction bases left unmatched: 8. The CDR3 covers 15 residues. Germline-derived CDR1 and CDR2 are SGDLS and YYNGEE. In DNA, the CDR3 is TGTGCCAGCAGACAGGGGACAGCGGTCCAAGAGACCCAGTACTTC. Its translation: CASRQGTAVQETQYF.

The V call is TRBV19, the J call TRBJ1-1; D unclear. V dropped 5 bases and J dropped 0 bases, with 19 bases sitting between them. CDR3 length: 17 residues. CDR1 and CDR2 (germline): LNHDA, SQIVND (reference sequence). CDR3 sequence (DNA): TGTGCCAGTAGTTTCGACGACAAGGCTATTCTGAACACTGAAGCTTTCTTT. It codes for CASSFDDKAILNTEAFF.

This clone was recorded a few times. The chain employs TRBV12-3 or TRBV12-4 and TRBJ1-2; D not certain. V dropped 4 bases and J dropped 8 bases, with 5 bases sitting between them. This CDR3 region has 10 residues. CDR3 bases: TGTGCCAGCAGTTCTCAGGGCTACACCTTC. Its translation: CASSSQGYTF.

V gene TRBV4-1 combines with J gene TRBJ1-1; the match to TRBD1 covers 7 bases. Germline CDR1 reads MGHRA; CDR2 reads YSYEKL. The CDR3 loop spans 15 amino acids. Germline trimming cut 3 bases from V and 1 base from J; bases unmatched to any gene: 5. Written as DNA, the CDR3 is TGCGCCAGCAGCCATCCCGACAGGGAGAACACTGAAGCTTTCTTT. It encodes CASSHPDRENTEAFF.

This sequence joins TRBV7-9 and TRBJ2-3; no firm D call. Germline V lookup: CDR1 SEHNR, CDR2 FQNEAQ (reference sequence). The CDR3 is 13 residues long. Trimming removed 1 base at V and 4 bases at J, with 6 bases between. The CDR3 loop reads CASSLDVADTQYF. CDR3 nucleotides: TGTGCCAGCAGCTTAGACGTAGCAGATACGCAGTATTTT.

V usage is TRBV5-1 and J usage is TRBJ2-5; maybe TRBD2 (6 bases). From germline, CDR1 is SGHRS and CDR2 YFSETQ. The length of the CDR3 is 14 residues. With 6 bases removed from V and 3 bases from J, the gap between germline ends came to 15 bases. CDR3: CASNPGAKEETQYF. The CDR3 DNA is TGCGCCAGCAACCCGGGAGCAAAGGAAGAGACCCAGTACTTC.

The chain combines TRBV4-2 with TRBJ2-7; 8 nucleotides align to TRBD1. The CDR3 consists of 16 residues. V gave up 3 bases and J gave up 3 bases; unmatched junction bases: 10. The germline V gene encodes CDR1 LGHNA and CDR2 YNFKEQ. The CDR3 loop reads CASSQDPYRGVYEQYF. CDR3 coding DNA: TGTGCCAGCAGCCAGGATCCGTACAGGGGGGTCTACGAGCAGTACTTC.

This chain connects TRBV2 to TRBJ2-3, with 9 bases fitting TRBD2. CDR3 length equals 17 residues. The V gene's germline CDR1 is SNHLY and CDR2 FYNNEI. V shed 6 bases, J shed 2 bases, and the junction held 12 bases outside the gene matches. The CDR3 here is CASSVGTLAGTTDTQYF. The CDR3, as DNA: TGTGCCAGCAGCGTTGGAACCCTAGCGGGGACCACAGATACGCAGTATTTT.

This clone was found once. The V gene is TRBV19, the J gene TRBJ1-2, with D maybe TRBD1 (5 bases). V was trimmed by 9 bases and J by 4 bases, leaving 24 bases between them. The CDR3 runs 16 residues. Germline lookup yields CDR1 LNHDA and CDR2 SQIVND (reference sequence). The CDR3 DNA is TGTGCCAGCGAATACGGCGGGGCCTCAGATGGCTATGGCTACACCTTC. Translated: CASEYGGASDGYGYTF.

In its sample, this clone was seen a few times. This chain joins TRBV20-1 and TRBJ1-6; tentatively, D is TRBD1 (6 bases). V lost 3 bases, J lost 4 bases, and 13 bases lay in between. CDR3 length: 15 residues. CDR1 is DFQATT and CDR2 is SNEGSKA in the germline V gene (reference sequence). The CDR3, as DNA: TGCAGTGCTAGTTGGGGGCGCGGGTATAATTCACCCCTCCACTTT. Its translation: CSASWGRGYNSPLHF.

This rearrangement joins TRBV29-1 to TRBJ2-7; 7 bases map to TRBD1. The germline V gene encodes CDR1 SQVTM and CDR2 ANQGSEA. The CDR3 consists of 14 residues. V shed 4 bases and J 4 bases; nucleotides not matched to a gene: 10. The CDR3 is CSVGQGSRRYEQYF. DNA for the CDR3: TGCAGCGTTGGACAGGGATCCCGGCGTTACGAGCAGTACTTC.

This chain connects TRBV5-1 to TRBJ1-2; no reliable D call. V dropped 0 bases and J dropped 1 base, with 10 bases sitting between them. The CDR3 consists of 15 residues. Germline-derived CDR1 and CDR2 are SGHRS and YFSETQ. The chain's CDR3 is CASSLGDTGNYGYTF. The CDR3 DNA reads TGCGCCAGCAGCTTGGGAGACACCGGTAACTATGGCTACACCTTC. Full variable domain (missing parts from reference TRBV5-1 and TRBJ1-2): KAGVTQTPRYLIKTRGQQVTLSCSPISGHRSVSWYQQTPGQGLQFLFEYFSETQRNKGNFPGRFSGRQFSNSRSEMNVSTLELGDSALYLCASSLGDTGNYGYTFGSGTRLTVV.

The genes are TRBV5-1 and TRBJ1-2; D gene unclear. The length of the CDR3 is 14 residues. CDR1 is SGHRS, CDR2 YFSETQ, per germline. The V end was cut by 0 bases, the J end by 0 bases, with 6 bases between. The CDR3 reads CASSLDRANYGYTF. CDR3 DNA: TGCGCCAGCAGCTTGGACAGAGCTAACTATGGCTACACCTTC.

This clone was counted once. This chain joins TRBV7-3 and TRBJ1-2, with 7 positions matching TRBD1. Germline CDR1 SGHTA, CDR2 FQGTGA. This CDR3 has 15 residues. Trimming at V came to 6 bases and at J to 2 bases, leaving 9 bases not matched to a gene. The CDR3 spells CASRSNSQGNYGYTF. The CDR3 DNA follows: TGTGCCAGCAGATCTAACTCACAGGGGAACTATGGCTACACCTTC.

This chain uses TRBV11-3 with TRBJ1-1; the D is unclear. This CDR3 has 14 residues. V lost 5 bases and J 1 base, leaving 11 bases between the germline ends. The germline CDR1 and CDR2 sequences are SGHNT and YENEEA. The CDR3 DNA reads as TGTGCCAGCAGCCAATCCCACACGAACACTGAAGCTTTCTTT. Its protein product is CASSQSHTNTEAFF. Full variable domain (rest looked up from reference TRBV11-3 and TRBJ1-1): EAGVVQSPRYKIIEKKQPVAFWCNPISGHNTLYWYLQNLGQGPELLIRYENEEAVDDSQLPKDRFSAERLKGVDSTLKIQPAELGDSAVYLCASSQSHTNTEAFFGQGTRLTVV.

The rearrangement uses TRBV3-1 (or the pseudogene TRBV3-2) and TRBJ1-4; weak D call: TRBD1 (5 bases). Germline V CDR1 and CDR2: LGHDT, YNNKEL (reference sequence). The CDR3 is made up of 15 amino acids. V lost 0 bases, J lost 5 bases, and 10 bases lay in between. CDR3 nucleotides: TGTGCCAGCAGCCAAGATTCAGGGATGAATGAAAAACTGTTTTTT. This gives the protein CASSQDSGMNEKLFF.

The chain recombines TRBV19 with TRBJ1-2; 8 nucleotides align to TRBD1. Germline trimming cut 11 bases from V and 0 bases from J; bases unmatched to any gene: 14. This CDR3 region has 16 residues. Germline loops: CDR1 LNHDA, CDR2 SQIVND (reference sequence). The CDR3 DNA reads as TGTGCCGGACGACAGGGGTCGGTTCCCGCTAACTATGGCTACACCTTC. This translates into CAGRQGSVPANYGYTF.

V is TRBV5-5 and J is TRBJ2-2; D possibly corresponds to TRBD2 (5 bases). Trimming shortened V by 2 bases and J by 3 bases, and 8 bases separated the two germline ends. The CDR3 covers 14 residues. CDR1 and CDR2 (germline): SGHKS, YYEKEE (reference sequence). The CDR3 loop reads CASSFSEDTGELFF. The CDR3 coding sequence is TGTGCCAGCAGCTTTTCGGAGGACACCGGGGAGCTGTTTTTT. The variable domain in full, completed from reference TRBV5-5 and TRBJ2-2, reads DAGVTQSPTHLIKTRGQQVTLRCSPISGHKSVSWYQQVLGQGPQFIFQYYEKEERGRGNFPDRFSARQFPNYSSELNVNALLLGDSALYLCASSFSEDTGELFFGEGSRLTVL.

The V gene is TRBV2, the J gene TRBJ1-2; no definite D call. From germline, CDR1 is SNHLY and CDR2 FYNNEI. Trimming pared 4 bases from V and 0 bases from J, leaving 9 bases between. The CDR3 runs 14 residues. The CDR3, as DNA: TGTGCCAGCAGTGGCGGGCCGACTAACTATGGCTACACCTTC. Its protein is CASSGGPTNYGYTF.